This T cell receptor beta chain derives from a study of Tregs in tolerant kidney transplant recipients. Study summary: Recipients received nonmyeloablative bone marrow transplants from related graft donors, with transient mixed chimerism. Notes on the study in general: Nucleotide sequences could not be compared across some patients' samples due to primer changes.

Profiling relied on immunoSEQ multiplex PCR, and the TCRdb table lists in-frame clones only, not all of them. The data show some 64,000 clones, about 98% seen once. Unstimulated Tregs (CD4+CD25+CD127-) and CD4+CD25- non-Tregs were sorted from PBMCs. Notes on this clone: Its target is not known.

The sequence was collected from a human donor who received a combined kidney and bone marrow transplant. The input for sequencing was Tregs from blood, taken before the transplant.

CDR3 region: CASSHRGRTGELFF. The CDR3 region has the DNA TGCGCCAGCAGCCATAGGGGGCGGACCGGGGAGCTGTTTTTT. The J gene is TRBJ2-2, the V gene TRBV4-3, with 7 nucleotides matching TRBD1. Trimming removed 3 bases from V and 5 bases from J; junction bases left unmatched: 3. CDR3 length: 14 residues. Germline values: CDR1 LGHNA, CDR2 YSLEER.